These 16 T cell receptor beta chains came from one sample sequenced in a study of blood T cell repertoires in COVID-19. Method: immunoSEQ multiplex PCR; TCRdb's copy keeps in-frame clones and lacks some. The sample has 330,000 or so clones, around 87% seen once. Sequencing input: PBMCs or T cells enriched from blood (not recorded which). The receptors were sampled from a man aged 35 to 55 in a cohort exposed to, infected with or recovered from COVID-19 (not recorded which).

Regarding this clone: Additional DNA sequences in this sample encode the identical CDR3. CDR3 sequence reads: CASSFGGNYGYTF. For the CDR3, the DNA is TGTGCCAGCAGTTTTGGGGGGAACTATGGCTACACCTTC. The chain combines TRBV28 with TRBJ1-2; D is possibly TRBD1 (5 bases). The CDR3 consists of 13 residues. V was pared by 3 bases and J by 2 bases, with 7 bases between. Germline V CDR1 and CDR2: MDHEN, SYDVKM.

The V gene is TRBV5-5, the J gene TRBJ2-1, with TRBD2 identical over 14 bases. CDR3 length equals 18 residues. Germline values: CDR1 SGHKS, CDR2 YYEKEE (reference sequence). Germline trimming cut 4 bases from V and 7 bases from J; bases unmatched to any gene: 13. The CDR3 is CASSTDGLAGGVSNEQFF. In DNA form, the CDR3 reads TGTGCCAGCAGCACCGATGGACTAGCGGGAGGAGTGAGTAATGAGCAGTTCTTC.

Of note for this clone: The same CDR3 can be traced to other DNA sequences in this sample. V is TRBV4-1 and J is TRBJ2-2; 14 nucleotides line up with TRBD2. The CDR3 is made up of 18 amino acids. In germline, CDR1 is MGHRA, CDR2 YSYEKL. Trimming took 3 bases from V and 5 from J; bases not matched to a gene: 8. The CDR3: CASSQGGLAGVGTGELFF. The CDR3, as DNA: TGCGCCAGCAGCCAGGGGGGACTAGCGGGAGTAGGGACCGGGGAGCTGTTTTTT.

The V gene is TRBV18, the J gene TRBJ1-2; D is possibly TRBD1 (6 bases). V was clipped by 4 bases and J by 3 bases, with 9 bases between them. This CDR3 is 13 amino acids long. CDR1 and CDR2 (germline): KGHSH, LQKENI. The CDR3 here is CASSQQGDYGYTF. The DNA of the CDR3 is TGTGCCAGCTCACAACAGGGAGACTATGGCTACACCTTC.

The V gene is TRBV5-1, the J gene TRBJ2-1; 13 bases are a match to TRBD2. This CDR3 region has 16 residues. Germline CDR1 and CDR2: SGHRS and YFSETQ. J was trimmed by 7 bases and V by 1 base; bases with no gene match: 5. CDR3 nucleotide sequence: TGCGCCAGCAGCTTGCCCGGACTAGCGGGAGTAAATGAGCAGTTCTTC. Translated, it gives CASSLPGLAGVNEQFF.

The rearrangement links TRBV5-1 to TRBJ1-1, with 10 bases identical to TRBD1. Trimming cost V 4 bases and J 4 bases; bases outside gene matches: 10. From germline, CDR1 is SGHRS and CDR2 YFSETQ. The CDR3 extends over 16 amino acids. The CDR3 region is CASSLRTGGMGTEAFF. Written as DNA, the CDR3 is TGCGCCAGCAGCCTTAGGACAGGGGGAATGGGCACTGAAGCTTTCTTT.

The rearrangement joins TRBV6-6 to TRBJ2-2; 12 bases map to TRBD2. V was clipped by 6 bases and J by 6 bases; unmatched bases: 8. Germline-derived CDR1 and CDR2 are MNHNY and SVGAGI (reference sequence). The CDR3 loop spans 16 amino acids. The CDR3 protein is CASRSTSGRFAGELFF. CDR3 nucleotides: TGTGCCAGCAGGTCGACTAGCGGGAGATTCGCCGGGGAGCTGTTTTTT.

The chain joins TRBV15 to TRBJ2-2, with 10 bases lining up with TRBD2. The CDR3 is made up of 19 amino acids. CDR1 and CDR2 from the germline V gene are LNHNV and YYDKDF (reference sequence). After removal of 0 bases from V and 1 base from J, the junction contained 8 bases not matched to a gene. CDR3 amino acids: CATSRDATSGTMNTGELFF. The DNA for the CDR3 is TGTGCCACCAGCAGAGACGCAACTAGCGGGACAATGAACACCGGGGAGCTGTTTTTT.

The chain recombines TRBV5-1 with TRBJ2-7; 7 nucleotides match TRBD1. The trim removed 0 bases at V and 5 bases at J, leaving 11 bases unmatched. The CDR3 is made up of 16 amino acids. Germline-derived CDR1 and CDR2 are SGHRS and YFSETQ. CDR3 in amino acids: CASSLAIVTGSHEQYF. In DNA form, the CDR3 reads TGCGCCAGCAGCTTGGCCATTGTGACAGGGTCCCACGAGCAGTACTTC.

As regards this clone: Germline and junction disagree at one end, which may indicate a read error. V usage is TRBV7-9 and J usage is TRBJ2-4, with D perhaps matching TRBD1 (6 bases). CDR3 length: 12 amino acids. In germline, CDR1 is SEHNR, CDR2 FQNEAQ (reference sequence). DNA for the CDR3: TGTGCCAGCAGCTTAGCCGGGACACCGCTACACTTC. This gives the protein CASSLAGTPLHF.

The genes are TRBV19 and TRBJ1-1; D ambiguous. Between the trimmed V and J ends, which lost 6 bases and 1 base, there was a span of 15 bases. Germline loops: CDR1 LNHDA, CDR2 SQIVND (reference sequence). CDR3 length: 15 residues. CDR3 residues: CASSIRWQENTEAFF. The CDR3 coding sequence is TGTGCCAGTAGCATCCGGTGGCAGGAGAACACTGAAGCTTTCTTT. Variable domain in full (rest from reference TRBV19 and TRBJ1-1): DGGITQSPKYLFRKEGQNVTLSCEQNLNHDAMYWYRQDPGQGLRLIYYSQIVNDFQKGDIAEGYSVSREKKESFPLTVTSAQKNPTAFYLCASSIRWQENTEAFFGQGTRLTVV.

This chain uses TRBV7-9 with TRBJ2-5; D is uncertain. V was shortened by 2 bases and J by 4 bases, with 17 bases between the two germline ends. The CDR3 has 16 residues. Germline values: CDR1 SEHNR, CDR2 FQNEAQ (reference sequence). The CDR3 spells CASSLFGDLRGETQYF. DNA of the CDR3: TGTGCCAGCAGCTTATTTGGCGACCTACGAGGAGAGACCCAGTACTTC.

V is TRBV9 and J is TRBJ2-1, with D possibly being TRBD2 (5 bases). Germline V gene lookup returns CDR1 SGDLS and CDR2 YYNGEE. This CDR3 region has 11 residues. Trimming took off 0 bases at V and 10 bases at J, with 5 bases between the two ends. The CDR3 loop is CASSVGGEQFF. CDR3 nucleotide sequence: TGTGCCAGCAGCGTAGGAGGGGAGCAGTTCTTC.

V and J are TRBV25-1 and TRBJ1-1, with D possibly matching TRBD1 (5 bases). Germline V gene lookup returns CDR1 MGHDK and CDR2 SYGVNS. CDR3 size: 15 residues. V dropped 5 bases and J dropped 1 base, with 14 bases sitting between them. CDR3 DNA sequence: TGTGCCAGCAGTCTGTCTGACAGCAGGAACACTGAAGCTTTCTTT. Translating gives CASSLSDSRNTEAFF.

Remarks on this clone: Other DNA sequences in this specimen translate into the identical CDR3. The chain carries TRBV19 and TRBJ2-1; TRBD2 agrees at 14 bases. Unmatched junction bases numbered 2, after V lost 10 bases and J lost 6 bases. Germline V gives CDR1 LNHDA, CDR2 SQIVND (reference sequence). This CDR3 has 13 residues. The DNA of the CDR3 is TGTGCCACCGGGACTAGCGGGAGCAATGAGCAGTTCTTC. This translates into CATGTSGSNEQFF.

This clone was picked up one time. The chain couples TRBV20-1 to TRBJ1-2; a possible D gene is TRBD1 (5 bases). Germline CDR1 DFQATT, CDR2 SNEGSKA (reference sequence). This CDR3 spans 11 amino acids. The CDR3 nucleotides read TGCAATGTCACAGGTGGCTATGGCTACACCTTC. This gives the protein CNVTGGYGYTF.